This is a list of T cell receptor beta chains from one sample in a study of OX40 agonist ivuxolimab in advanced cancers. Assay used: immunoSEQ multiplex PCR; TCRdb lists only in-frame clones, some missing. Of around 74,000 clones in the sample, roughly 87% were seen once. The sample in question was CD4+ or CD8+ T cells sorted from blood, obtained in a trial of the OX40 agonist ivuxolimab. These receptors all come from an adult with an advanced solid tumor such as melanoma, head and neck, liver or kidney cancer. CDR3s include the opening cysteine and the closing phenylalanine or tryptophan. A D gene is named only where the DNA matches it firmly. Some rows mark clone size as missing; the rest say once, few, many or name a class of expanded clone.

j_call clone_size v_call d_call cdr3_aa cdr3_nt
TRBJ1-3 . TRBV19 TRBD1 CASSMIQGRGNTIYF TGTGCCAGTAGTATGATACAGGGGAGAGGAAACACCATATATTTT
TRBJ1-4 . TRBV6-1 TRBD1 CASSRDRVDEKLFF TGTGCCAGCAGTAGGGACAGGGTCGATGAAAAACTGTTTTTT
TRBJ2-3 . TRBV13 TRBD2 CASSLSGGADTQYF TGTGCCAGCAGCTTGAGCGGGGGGGCGGATACGCAGTATTTT
TRBJ1-2 . TRBV5-1 . CASSSGTINYGYTF TGCGCCAGCAGCTCCGGGACTATTAACTATGGCTACACCTTC
TRBJ1-2 once TRBV19 TRBD1 CASQRDSLYGYTF TGTGCCAGCCAAAGGGACAGCCTATATGGCTACACCTTC
TRBJ1-6 . TRBV4-1 TRBD1 CASSQAEGQGDYNSPLHF TGCGCCAGCAGCCAAGCGGAGGGACAGGGGGACTATAATTCACCCCTCCACTTT
TRBJ1-3 . TRBV6-1 . CASRIRQQEGNTIYF TGTGCCAGCAGGATTAGACAGCAAGAGGGAAACACCATATATTTT
TRBJ1-2 . TRBV4-1 TRBD1 CASSNDRGRRGYTF TGCGCCAGCAGCAACGACAGGGGGAGGCGTGGCTACACCTTC
TRBJ1-1 . TRBV7-3 . CASSTGGERSTEAFF TGTGCCAGCAGCACCGGGGGCGAAAGGTCCACTGAAGCTTTCTTT
TRBJ2-3 . TRBV30 . CAWSVSRADTQYF TGTGCCTGGAGTGTATCGAGGGCAGATACGCAGTATTTT
TRBJ1-6 . TRBV9 . CASSVDSGPSLGLHF TGTGCCAGCAGCGTAGACTCCGGCCCGAGTCTGGGTCTCCACTTT
TRBJ1-2 . TRBV30 . CAWSETGWGYTF TGTGCCTGGAGTGAGACGGGCTGGGGCTACACCTTC
TRBJ1-3 . TRBV2 . CASSVKGYTIYF TGTGCCAGCAGTGTTAAGGGATACACCATATATTTT
TRBJ2-1 . TRBV5-1 TRBD2 CASTRTGTSGNNEQFF TGCGCCAGCACGAGGACCGGGACTAGCGGGAACAATGAGCAGTTCTTC
TRBJ1-2 few TRBV7-9 . CASSLGRTYGYTF TGTGCCAGCAGCTTAGGACGGACCTATGGCTACACCTTC
TRBJ2-7 . TRBV14 . CASSQNGRGYEQYF TGTGCCAGCAGCCAGAACGGACGGGGCTACGAGCAGTACTTC
TRBJ1-2 . TRBV9 . CASSVEGSHGYTF TGTGCCAGCAGCGTCGAAGGGTCCCATGGCTACACCTTC
TRBJ1-5 . TRBV19 . CASSIGSGSKDQPQHF TGTGCCAGTAGTATCGGTTCAGGGAGTAAGGATCAGCCCCAGCATTTT
TRBJ1-1 once TRBV29-1 . CSVESDMNTEAFF TGCAGCGTTGAAAGTGACATGAACACTGAAGCTTTCTTT
TRBJ2-4 . TRBV7-2 . CASSPGGRNIQYF TGTGCCAGCAGCCCCGGCGGGCGAAACATTCAGTACTTC
TRBJ1-2 . TRBV29-1 . CSIPGQNYGYTF TGCAGTATTCCGGGGCAGAACTATGGCTACACCTTC
TRBJ1-4 . TRBV6-1 TRBD1 CASSDGGQGSKKLFF TGTGCCAGCAGTGACGGGGGACAGGGATCGAAAAAACTGTTTTTT
TRBJ1-5 once TRBV7-9 . CASSSQVNQPQHF TGTGCCAGCAGCTCGCAGGTGAATCAGCCCCAGCATTTT
TRBJ2-1 . TRBV5-1 . CASSLYAGEQFF TGCGCCAGCAGCTTGTATGCCGGTGAGCAGTTCTTC
TRBJ2-3 once TRBV7-3 TRBD2 CASSRLAGPSTDTQYF TGTGCCAGCAGCCGACTAGCGGGGCCCAGCACAGATACGCAGTATTTT
TRBJ2-1 . TRBV7-3 . CASSPYPRGGNNEQFF TGTGCCAGCAGCCCATACCCCCGGGGAGGAAACAATGAGCAGTTCTTC
TRBJ1-2 . TRBV7-2 TRBD1 CASSLNNRGQGGYTF TGTGCCAGCAGCTTAAACAACAGGGGGCAGGGTGGCTACACCTTC
TRBJ2-5 . TRBV5-1 . CASSPGTSQETQYF TGCGCCAGCAGCCCAGGGACCTCCCAAGAGACCCAGTACTTC
TRBJ2-5 . TRBV5-4 . CASSLYSTRGSGTQYF TGTGCCAGCAGCTTGTACTCGACTAGGGGTTCGGGGACCCAGTACTTC
TRBJ2-1 . TRBV5-5 . CASSRVLGTEQFF TGTGCCAGCAGCCGCGTACTAGGAACTGAGCAGTTCTTC
TRBJ2-2 . TRBV5-1 TRBD1 CASSGGVNTGELFF TGCGCCAGTTCAGGGGGCGTTAACACCGGGGAGCTGTTTTTT
TRBJ2-7 . TRBV6-5 . CASSQSPAWDPPYF TGTGCCAGCAGTCAATCACCGGCATGGGACCCTCCTTACTTC
TRBJ1-3 . TRBV7-2 . CASSLLGQSGNTIYF TGTGCCAGCAGCTTATTAGGACAGTCTGGAAACACCATATATTTT
TRBJ2-5 . TRBV9 . CASSATGLLQETQYF TGTGCCAGCAGCGCGACCGGACTTCTCCAAGAGACCCAGTACTTC
TRBJ2-7 . TRBV9 . CASSVAPAKGEQYF TGTGCCAGCAGCGTAGCCCCAGCGAAGGGCGAGCAGTACTTC
TRBJ1-2 . TRBV19 TRBD1 CASRGGQGIGYTF TGTGCCAGTCGGGGGGGACAGGGAATTGGCTACACCTTC
TRBJ2-2 once TRBV5-1 . CASTSRNAGELFF TGCGCCAGCACGTCTAGGAACGCCGGGGAGCTGTTTTTT
TRBJ1-6 . TRBV5-1 . CASSFDGSYNSPLHF TGCGCCAGCAGCTTCGACGGCTCCTATAATTCACCCCTCCACTTT
TRBJ2-2 . TRBV7-8 TRBD1 CASRSGTEITGELFF TGTGCCAGCCGGTCCGGGACAGAAATCACCGGGGAGCTGTTTTTT
TRBJ2-7 . TRBV6-5 . CASTKTQGPYEQYF TGTGCCAGCACCAAAACACAGGGCCCTTACGAGCAGTACTTC
TRBJ1-1 . TRBV6-5 . CASSYFLGASGTEAFF TGTGCCAGCAGTTACTTCTTGGGGGCTTCTGGCACTGAAGCTTTCTTT
TRBJ2-3 once TRBV5-1 . CASSLALFVDTQYF TGCGCCAGCAGCTTGGCCCTTTTCGTGGATACGCAGTATTTT
TRBJ2-2 . TRBV18 . CASSPLNGGSTGELFF TGTGCCAGCTCACCACTTAACGGGGGTAGCACCGGGGAGCTGTTTTTT
TRBJ2-7 . TRBV7-2 . CASSSLGRGTKEYF TGTGCCAGCAGCTCCCTGGGGAGAGGGACAAAGGAGTACTTC
TRBJ2-4 . TRBV7-9 . CASSPNAGGIQYF TGTGCCAGCAGCCCTAACGCCGGGGGCATTCAGTACTTC
TRBJ1-6 . TRBV6-1 . CASSDGRLYNSPLHF TGTGCCAGCAGTGATGGCAGGCTCTATAATTCACCCCTCCACTTT
TRBJ1-2 few TRBV7-8 TRBD1 CASSFGTGERDGYTF TGTGCCAGCAGCTTTGGTACAGGGGAGCGGGATGGCTACACCTTC
TRBJ2-1 . TRBV5-4 . CASSRRDTFNNEQFF TGTGCCAGCAGCCGCCGGGACACCTTCAACAATGAGCAGTTCTTC
TRBJ2-2 . TRBV15 . CATSRGGTANTGELFF TGTGCCACCAGCAGAGGCGGGACAGCGAACACCGGGGAGCTGTTTTTT
TRBJ2-7 . TRBV2 TRBD2 CASSPRTSGPDEQYF TGTGCCAGCAGTCCCCGGACTAGCGGTCCTGACGAGCAGTACTTC
TRBJ2-7 . TRBV11-3 TRBD1 CASSGRTGPYEQYF TGTGCCAGCAGCGGTCGGACAGGGCCCTACGAGCAGTACTTC
TRBJ1-2 . TRBV2 . CASSRNRDVNYGYTF TGTGCCAGCAGCCGAAACCGGGACGTTAACTATGGCTACACCTTC
TRBJ1-1 . TRBV30 . CAWSPGNTEAFF TGTGCCTGGAGCCCCGGGAACACTGAAGCTTTCTTT